The following is a TCR beta chain sequence with its context. Its antigen is still unknown. This sample stems from a study of blood T cells in healthy people across ages. About the research overall: T cells yielded about one barcoded beta molecule per two cells through template switching.

The CDR3 extends over 15 amino acids. Germline V gene sequence: CDR1 KGHDR, CDR2 SFDVKD. The J segment lost 4 bases and the V segment lost 4 bases, leaving 5 bases of the junction unmatched. A second PCR of about 6 to 11 cycles used a sample-barcoded 5' primer and a J-beta primer mix. Via MiXCR, TCRdb re-called the 5' RACE reads, giving one row per CDR3 protein. Of about 1.6 million distinct CDR3 sequences listed, roughly 32% are singletons. General observations from the study: For the donors, CMV status was unknown and possibly confounded expanded clonotype changes. The fall in TCR beta diversity per million T cells was roughly linear with age.

The material sequenced was blood. The chain carries TRBV24-1 and TRBJ2-1, with 8 bases aligning to TRBD1. This clonotype was sampled from a woman aged 25 to 39 in good health. The CDR3 reads CATSDPGQVYNEQFF. CDR3 in DNA: TGTGCCACCAGTGACCCGGGACAGGTATACAATGAGCAGTTCTTC.